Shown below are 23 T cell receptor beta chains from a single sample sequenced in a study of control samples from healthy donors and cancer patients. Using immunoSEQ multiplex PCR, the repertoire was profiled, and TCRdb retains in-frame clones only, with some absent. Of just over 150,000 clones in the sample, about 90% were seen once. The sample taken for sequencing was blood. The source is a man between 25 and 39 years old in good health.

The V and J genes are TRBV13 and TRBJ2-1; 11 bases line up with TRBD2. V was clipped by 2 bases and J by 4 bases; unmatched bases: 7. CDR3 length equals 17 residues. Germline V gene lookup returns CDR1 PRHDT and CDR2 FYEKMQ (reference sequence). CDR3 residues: CASSLSSGGPSYNEQFF. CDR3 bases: TGTGCCAGCAGCTTATCTAGCGGGGGGCCATCGTACAATGAGCAGTTCTTC.

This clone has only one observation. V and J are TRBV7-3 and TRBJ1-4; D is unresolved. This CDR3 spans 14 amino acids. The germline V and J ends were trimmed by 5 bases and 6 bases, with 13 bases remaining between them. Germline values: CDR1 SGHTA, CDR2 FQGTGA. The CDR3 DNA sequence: TGTGCCAGCAGCCTTACGGAGGCCCATGAAAAACTGTTTTTT. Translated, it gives CASSLTEAHEKLFF.

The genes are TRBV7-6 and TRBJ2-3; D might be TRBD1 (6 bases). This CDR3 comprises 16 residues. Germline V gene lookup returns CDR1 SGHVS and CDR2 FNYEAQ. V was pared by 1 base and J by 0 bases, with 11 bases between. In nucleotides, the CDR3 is TGTGCCAGCAGCTTAGTACAGGGCCCTAGCACAGATACGCAGTATTTT. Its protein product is CASSLVQGPSTDTQYF.

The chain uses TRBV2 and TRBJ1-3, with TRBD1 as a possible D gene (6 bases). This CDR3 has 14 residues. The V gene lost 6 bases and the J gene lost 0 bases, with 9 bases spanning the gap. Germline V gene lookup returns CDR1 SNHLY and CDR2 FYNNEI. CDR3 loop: CASRGDISGNTIYF. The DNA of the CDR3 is TGTGCCAGCAGAGGGGACATCTCTGGAAACACCATATATTTT.

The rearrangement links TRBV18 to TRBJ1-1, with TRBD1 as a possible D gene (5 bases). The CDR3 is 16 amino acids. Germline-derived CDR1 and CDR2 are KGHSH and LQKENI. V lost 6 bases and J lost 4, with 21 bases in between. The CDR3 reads CASSIRALGGGTEAFF. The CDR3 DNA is TGTGCCAGCTCGATCCGGGCCCTAGGCGGGGGCACTGAAGCTTTCTTT.

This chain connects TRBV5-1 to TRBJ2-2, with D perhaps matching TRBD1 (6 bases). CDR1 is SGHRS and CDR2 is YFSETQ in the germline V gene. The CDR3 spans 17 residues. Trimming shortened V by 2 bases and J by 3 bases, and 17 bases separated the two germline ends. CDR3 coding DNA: TGCGCCAGCAGCTTAAAGGAGTTGGGGGCGCACACCGGGGAGCTGTTTTTT. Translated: CASSLKELGAHTGELFF.

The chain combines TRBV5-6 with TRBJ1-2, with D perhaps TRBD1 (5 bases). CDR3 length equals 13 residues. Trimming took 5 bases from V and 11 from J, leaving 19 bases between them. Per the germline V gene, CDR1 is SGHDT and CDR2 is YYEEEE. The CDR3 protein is CASRPQGLGMYTF. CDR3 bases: TGTGCCAGCAGACCGCAGGGTCTAGGGATGTACACCTTC.

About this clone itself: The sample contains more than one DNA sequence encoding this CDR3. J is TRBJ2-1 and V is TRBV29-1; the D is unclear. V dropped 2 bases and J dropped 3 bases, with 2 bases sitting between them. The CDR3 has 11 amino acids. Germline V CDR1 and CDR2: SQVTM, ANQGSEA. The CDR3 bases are TGCAGCGTTGAAATCTACAATGAGCAGTTCTTC. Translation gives CSVEIYNEQFF.

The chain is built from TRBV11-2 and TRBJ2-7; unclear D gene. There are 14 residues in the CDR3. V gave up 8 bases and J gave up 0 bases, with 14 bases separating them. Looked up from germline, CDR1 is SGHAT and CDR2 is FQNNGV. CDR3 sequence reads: CASRRSYSSYEQYF. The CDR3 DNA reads TGTGCCAGCCGGCGATCATACAGCTCCTACGAGCAGTACTTC.

CDR3 coding DNA: TGTGCCAGCAGCCAAGGATTGGCTGGTTACGAGCAGTACTTC. Translation: CASSQGLAGYEQYF. The chain has TRBV14 and TRBJ2-7; D is undetermined. CDR1 and CDR2 from the germline V gene are SGHDN and FVKESK. The CDR3 loop spans 14 amino acids. V lost 1 base and J 4 bases, leaving 11 bases between the germline ends.

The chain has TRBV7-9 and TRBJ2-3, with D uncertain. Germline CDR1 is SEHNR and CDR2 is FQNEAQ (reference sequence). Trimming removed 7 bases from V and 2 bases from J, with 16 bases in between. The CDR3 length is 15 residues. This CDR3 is CASTLNKENTDTQYF. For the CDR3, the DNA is TGTGCCAGCACCCTAAACAAGGAAAACACAGATACGCAGTATTTT.

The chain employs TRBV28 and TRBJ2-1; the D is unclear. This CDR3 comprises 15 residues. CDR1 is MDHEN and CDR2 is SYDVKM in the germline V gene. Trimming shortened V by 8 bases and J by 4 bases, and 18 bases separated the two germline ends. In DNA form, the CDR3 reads TGTGCCAGCCGTACGTCGGGCGGAACATACAATGAGCAGTTCTTC. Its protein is CASRTSGGTYNEQFF.

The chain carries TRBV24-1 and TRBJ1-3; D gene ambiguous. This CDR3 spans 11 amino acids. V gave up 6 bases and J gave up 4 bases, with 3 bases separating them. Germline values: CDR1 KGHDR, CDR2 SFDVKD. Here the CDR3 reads CATSTGNTIYF. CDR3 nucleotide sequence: TGTGCCACCAGTACAGGAAACACCATATATTTT.

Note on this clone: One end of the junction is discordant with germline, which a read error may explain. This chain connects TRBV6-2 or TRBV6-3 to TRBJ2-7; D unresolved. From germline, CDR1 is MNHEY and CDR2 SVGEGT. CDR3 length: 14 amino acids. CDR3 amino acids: CASSSLQRSYGQYF. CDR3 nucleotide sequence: TGTGCCAGCAGCTCACTACAGCGTTCCTACGGGCAGTACTTC.

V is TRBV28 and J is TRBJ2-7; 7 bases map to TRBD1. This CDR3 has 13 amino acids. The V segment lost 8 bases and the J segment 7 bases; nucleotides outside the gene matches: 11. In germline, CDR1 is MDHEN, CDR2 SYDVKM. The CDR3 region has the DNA TGTGCCAGCGCCCGGGACAGCGGTTGGGAGCAGTACTTC. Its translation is CASARDSGWEQYF.

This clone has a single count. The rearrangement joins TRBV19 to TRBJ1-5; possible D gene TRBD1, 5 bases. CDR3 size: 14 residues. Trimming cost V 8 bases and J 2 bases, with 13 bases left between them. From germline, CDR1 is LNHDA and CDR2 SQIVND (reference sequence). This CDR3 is CASGGGNGNQPQHF. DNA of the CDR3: TGTGCCAGTGGCGGGGGGAATGGCAATCAGCCCCAGCATTTT.

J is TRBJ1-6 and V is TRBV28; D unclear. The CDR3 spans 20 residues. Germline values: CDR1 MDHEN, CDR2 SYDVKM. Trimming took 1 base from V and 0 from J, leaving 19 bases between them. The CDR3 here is CASSLSGWPTPSSYNSPLHF. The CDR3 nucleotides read TGTGCCAGCAGTTTATCCGGGTGGCCTACGCCAAGCTCCTATAATTCACCCCTCCACTTT.

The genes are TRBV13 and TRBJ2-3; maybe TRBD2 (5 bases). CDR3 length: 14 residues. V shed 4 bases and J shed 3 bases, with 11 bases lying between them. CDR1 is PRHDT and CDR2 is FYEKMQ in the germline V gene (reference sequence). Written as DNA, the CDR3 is TGTGCCAGCAGCTCCCGGACTGGGACAGATACGCAGTATTTT. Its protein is CASSSRTGTDTQYF.

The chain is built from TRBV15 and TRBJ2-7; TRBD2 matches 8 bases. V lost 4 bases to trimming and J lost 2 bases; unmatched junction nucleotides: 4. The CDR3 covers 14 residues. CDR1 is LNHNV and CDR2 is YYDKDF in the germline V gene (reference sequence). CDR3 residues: CATSNPAGAYEQYF. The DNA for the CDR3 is TGTGCCACCAGCAATCCAGCGGGAGCCTACGAGCAGTACTTC.

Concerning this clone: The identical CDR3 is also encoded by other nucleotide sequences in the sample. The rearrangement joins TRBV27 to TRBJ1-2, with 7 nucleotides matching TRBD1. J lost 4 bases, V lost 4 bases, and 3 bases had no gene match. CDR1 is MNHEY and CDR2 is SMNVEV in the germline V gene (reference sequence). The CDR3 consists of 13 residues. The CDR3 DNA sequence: TGTGCCAGCAGTTCACAGGGGAGCTATGGCTACACCTTC. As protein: CASSSQGSYGYTF.

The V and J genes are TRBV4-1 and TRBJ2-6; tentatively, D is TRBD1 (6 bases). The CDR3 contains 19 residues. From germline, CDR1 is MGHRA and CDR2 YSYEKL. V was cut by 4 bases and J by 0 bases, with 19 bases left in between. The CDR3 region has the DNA TGCGCCAGCAGCCCCTACTGGGCAGGGGACGTCTCTGGGGCCAACGTCCTGACTTTC. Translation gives CASSPYWAGDVSGANVLTF.

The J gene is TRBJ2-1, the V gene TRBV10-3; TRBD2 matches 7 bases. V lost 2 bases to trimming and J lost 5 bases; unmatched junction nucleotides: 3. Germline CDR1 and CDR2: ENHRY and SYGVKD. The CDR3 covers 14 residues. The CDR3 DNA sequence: TGTGCCATCAGTGAGCTAGCGGATAACAATGAGCAGTTCTTC. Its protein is CAISELADNNEQFF.

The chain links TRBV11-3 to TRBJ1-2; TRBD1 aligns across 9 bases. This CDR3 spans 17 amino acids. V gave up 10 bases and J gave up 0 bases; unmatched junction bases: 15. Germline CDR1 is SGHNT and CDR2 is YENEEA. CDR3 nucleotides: TGTGCCACCCGCTTAGCGGCCCGGGACAGGGCTAACTATGGCTACACCTTC. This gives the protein CATRLAARDRANYGYTF.